This TCR beta chain derives from a study of blood T cell repertoires in COVID-19. For the study at large: The United States, Italy and Spain provided the acute and convalescent COVID-19 samples. Sources were T cells, B-cell-depleted T cells, or PBMCs; the material itself was cDNA or gDNA.

Original analysis: Amplification of reference gene primers provided the estimated nucleated cell counts. TCRdb's table, derived via immunoSEQ multiplex PCR, lists solely in-frame clones and lacks some. That table is the source of V, J and clone size, and D and trimming were worked out from the DNA. Altogether under 100,000 clones are present, around nine tenths being singletons, with the ten largest covering under 9.5%. Trimming took 0 bases from V and 4 from J, leaving 11 bases between them. Germline CDR1 reads MNHEY; CDR2 reads SVGAGI. The CDR3 loop spans 15 amino acids. This receptor was obtained from a young man with acute or convalescent COVID-19. The gene calls are TRBV6-5 and TRBJ2-3; tentatively, D is TRBD1 (6 bases). Sequences were obtained from peripheral blood. CDR3 nucleotides: TGTGCCAGCAGTTACTCTCGATACAGGGCAGATACGCAGTATTTT. This codes for CASSYSRYRADTQYF.